One sample yielded the 26 T cell receptor beta chains listed below, sequenced in a study of CD8+ T cells in alopecia areata. Extraction and reverse transcription of RNA yielded cDNA as the sequencing template. TCRdb's table, derived via immunoSEQ multiplex PCR, lists solely in-frame clones and lacks some. The table shows 150,000 or so clones, with over 80% occurring only once. The source material was CD8+ T cells sorted from blood, sampled at week 0. These receptors all stem from a human donor with alopecia areata.

The chain combines TRBV15 with TRBJ2-1; 8 bases map to TRBD2. The junction had 6 bases not matched to a gene; V was cut back by 0 bases and J by 8 bases. Germline CDR1 and CDR2: LNHNV and YYDKDF (reference sequence). The CDR3 has 15 amino acids. Written as DNA, the CDR3 is TGTGCCACCAGCAGAGAAAAAGCGGGAGTGGATGAGCAGTTCTTC. It translates to CATSREKAGVDEQFF.

The gene calls are TRBV30 and TRBJ1-4; D is perhaps TRBD1 (6 bases). Between the trimmed V and J ends, which lost 2 bases and 7 bases, there was a span of 14 bases. Germline V gives CDR1 GTSNPN, CDR2 SVGIG (reference sequence). This CDR3 comprises 14 residues. The CDR3 reads CAWSSHREGEKLFF. DNA for the CDR3: TGTGCCTGGAGTTCCCACAGGGAAGGTGAAAAACTGTTTTTT.

This chain links TRBV6-4 with TRBJ1-1; D ambiguous. V lost 0 bases and J 7 bases, leaving 6 bases between the germline ends. This CDR3 has 12 amino acids. The germline V gene encodes CDR1 MRHNA and CDR2 SNTAGT. The CDR3 nucleotides are TGTGCCAGCAGTGACTCGGGTGGTGAAGCTTTCTTT. This encodes CASSDSGGEAFF.

This chain links TRBV11-2 with TRBJ2-5, with unresolved D. The CDR3 spans 14 residues. CDR1 and CDR2 (germline): SGHAT, FQNNGV. Trimming removed 0 bases from V and 3 bases from J, with 8 bases in between. In DNA form, the CDR3 reads TGTGCCAGCAGCTTAGATTTCAGAAAAGAGACCCAGTACTTC. Translation gives CASSLDFRKETQYF. Together with reference TRBV11-2 and TRBJ2-5, the CDR3 gives the full variable domain: EAGVAQSPRYKIIEKRQSVAFWCNPISGHATLYWYQQILGQGPKLLIQFQNNGVVDDSQLPKDRFSAERLKGVDSTLKIQPAKLEDSAVYLCASSLDFRKETQYFGPGTRLLVL.

This chain links TRBV11-2 with TRBJ2-1; TRBD2 matches 8 bases. CDR3 size: 16 residues. V was pared by 1 base and J by 5 bases, with 7 bases of the junction left unmatched. Germline lookup yields CDR1 SGHAT and CDR2 FQNNGV. DNA for the CDR3: TGTGCCAGCAGCTTAGGTAGGCGGGGGGCCGACAATGAGCAGTTCTTC. Its protein is CASSLGRRGADNEQFF.

J is TRBJ1-2 and V is TRBV7-3; D gene ambiguous. The ends were cut back, 5 bases at V and 4 bases at J, with 8 bases in the middle. In germline, CDR1 is SGHTA, CDR2 FQGTGA. The CDR3 covers 12 residues. CDR3 DNA sequence: TGTGCCAGCAGCATCGACGGCTATGGCTACACCTTC. It codes for CASSIDGYGYTF.

This clone came up a few times. The genes are TRBV11-3 and TRBJ2-3; 8 bases are shared with TRBD2. Germline lookup yields CDR1 SGHNT and CDR2 YENEEA. The V gene end was trimmed by 1 base and the J gene end by 4 bases; junction bases not matched to a gene: 7. The CDR3 contains 16 residues. CDR3 coding DNA: TGTGCCAGCAGCTTAGGACGGGAGGGCCAACCAGATACGCAGTATTTT. This codes for CASSLGREGQPDTQYF.

The gene calls are TRBV27 and TRBJ2-2; 9 bases line up with TRBD1. The germline V gene encodes CDR1 MNHEY and CDR2 SMNVEV (reference sequence). This CDR3 comprises 15 residues. V lost 5 bases to trimming and J lost 3 bases; unmatched junction nucleotides: 4. For the CDR3, the DNA is TGTGCCAGCAGTCCAGGACAGGGGTACACCGGGGAGCTGTTTTTT. It yields the protein CASSPGQGYTGELFF.

The V and J genes are TRBV7-6 and TRBJ2-3; D might be TRBD2 (7 bases). The CDR3 sequence is 15 residues long. CDR1 and CDR2 from the germline V gene are SGHVS and FNYEAQ. Trimming pared 4 bases from V and 2 bases from J, leaving 13 bases between. In DNA, the CDR3 is TGTGCCAGCAGCTCCCCGGGGGGCGTCACAGATACGCAGTATTTT. Its translation is CASSSPGGVTDTQYF.

J is TRBJ2-1 and V is TRBV5-4, with unresolved D. The germline CDR1 and CDR2 sequences are SGHNT and YYREEE (reference sequence). Trimming removed 1 base at V and 8 bases at J, with 4 bases between. The CDR3 is made up of 11 amino acids. The DNA of the CDR3 is TGTGCCAGCAGCTTGTGGGATGAGCAGTTCTTC. It is translated as CASSLWDEQFF.

The V gene is TRBV6-5, the J gene TRBJ2-3; D is undetermined. Per germline, CDR1 MNHEY and CDR2 SVGAGI. The V end lost 5 bases, the J end lost 2 bases, and 11 bases lay between the germline ends. The CDR3 consists of 14 residues. The CDR3 region has the DNA TGTGCCAGCAGTACCGGAGCGCTCACAGATACGCAGTATTTT. Translation: CASSTGALTDTQYF.

The chain uses TRBV6-5 and TRBJ2-7; 7 nucleotides line up with TRBD2. Germline trimming cut 7 bases from V and 6 bases from J; bases unmatched to any gene: 9. This CDR3 is built from 13 residues. Germline-derived CDR1 and CDR2 are MNHEY and SVGAGI. The CDR3, as DNA: TGTGCCAGCAACCGGGGTGGCGGGAGCGAGCAGTACTTC. It encodes CASNRGGGSEQYF.

This rearrangement joins TRBV28 to TRBJ2-7; 7 bases fit TRBD1. This CDR3 spans 12 amino acids. V shed 5 bases, J shed 6 bases, and the junction held 4 bases outside the gene matches. CDR1 is MDHEN and CDR2 is SYDVKM in the germline V gene. CDR3 nucleotides: TGTGCCAGCAGTCGTGACAGGGCCGAGCAGTACTTC. Translating gives CASSRDRAEQYF.

The chain links TRBV11-3 to TRBJ1-1; unclear D gene. The V and J ends lost 1 base and 1 base respectively, with 4 bases between them. Per germline, CDR1 SGHNT and CDR2 YENEEA. The CDR3 extends over 13 amino acids. In DNA, the CDR3 is TGTGCCAGCAGCTTAGGTCAGAACACTGAAGCTTTCTTT. It codes for CASSLGQNTEAFF. The full variable domain, rest sourced from reference TRBV11-3 and TRBJ1-1, is EAGVVQSPRYKIIEKKQPVAFWCNPISGHNTLYWYLQNLGQGPELLIRYENEEAVDDSQLPKDRFSAERLKGVDSTLKIQPAELGDSAVYLCASSLGQNTEAFFGQGTRLTVV.

This clone was counted a single time. This chain uses TRBV19 with TRBJ1-5, with D possibly TRBD1 on 5 matching bases. CDR3 size: 17 residues. The V gene's germline CDR1 is LNHDA and CDR2 SQIVND (reference sequence). V was shortened by 0 bases and J by 3 bases, with 15 bases between the two germline ends. Here the CDR3 DNA reads TGTGCCAGTAGTATAGAATTGGGGCAGCCCCTCAATCAGCCCCAGCATTTT. Translating gives CASSIELGQPLNQPQHF.

The rearrangement links TRBV30 to TRBJ2-7, with 9 bases that match TRBD1. Germline lookup yields CDR1 GTSNPN and CDR2 SVGIG (reference sequence). The CDR3 is 13 residues long. Trimming took 1 base from V and 3 from J; bases not matched to a gene: 1. Written as DNA, the CDR3 is TGTGCCTGGAGTGGGGACAGGGTCTACGAGCAGTACTTC. Its translation: CAWSGDRVYEQYF.

The J gene is TRBJ1-5, the V gene TRBV19; the D is unclear. V was trimmed by 9 bases and J by 5 bases, leaving 23 bases between them. CDR3 length equals 16 residues. Germline V gives CDR1 LNHDA, CDR2 SQIVND (reference sequence). The CDR3 reads CASLGGRSGRDQPQHF. The CDR3 DNA reads TGTGCCAGCCTCGGTGGAAGGTCCGGGCGGGATCAGCCCCAGCATTTT.

This chain joins TRBV5-1 and TRBJ2-1; D is unclear. The CDR3 runs to 14 residues. Looked up from germline, CDR1 is SGHRS and CDR2 is YFSETQ. V lost 3 bases and J lost 9, with 16 bases in between. In DNA, the CDR3 is TGCGCCAGCAGCTCGCATGTGAGCGCTGTTGAGCAGTTCTTC. As protein: CASSSHVSAVEQFF.

The CDR3 coding sequence is TGCAGCGTCAGGGTGGGCGAGCAGTACTTC. Translating it yields CSVRVGEQYF. The genes are TRBV29-1 and TRBJ2-5; weak D call: TRBD1 (5 bases). The DNA end favors TRBJ2-7, so the J call may be wrong. The CDR3 covers 10 residues. Germline V gene data show CDR1 as SQVTM and CDR2 as ANQGSEA.

CDR3 bases: TGTGCCAGCGGATTGACAGGAAACGCCTACGAGCAGTACTTC. This gives the protein CASGLTGNAYEQYF. The chain has TRBV6-5 and TRBJ2-7; D is possibly TRBD1 (6 bases). Trimming took 8 bases from V and 2 from J, leaving 16 bases between them. The CDR3 loop spans 14 amino acids. Germline CDR1 is MNHEY and CDR2 is SVGAGI.

DNA for the CDR3: TGTGCCAGCAGTTTCCCGACAGACTCGGGATTGTACGAGCAGTACTTC. Encoded protein: CASSFPTDSGLYEQYF. The rearrangement joins TRBV6-6 to TRBJ2-7; D could derive from TRBD1 or TRBD2 (5 bases each). Trimming stripped 4 bases from V and 4 bases from J, with 20 bases between. Per the germline V gene, CDR1 is MNHNY and CDR2 is SVGAGI (reference sequence). The CDR3 has 16 amino acids.

This sequence joins TRBV27 and TRBJ2-3, with 8 bases that match TRBD2. Germline CDR1 and CDR2: MNHEY and SMNVEV (reference sequence). The CDR3 extends over 18 amino acids. J gave up 0 bases and V 2 bases, and 10 bases lay outside the gene matches. CDR3 region: CASSLMAGGPISTDTQYF. CDR3 DNA: TGTGCCAGCAGTTTAATGGCGGGGGGACCTATAAGCACAGATACGCAGTATTTT.

The rearrangement links TRBV30 to TRBJ1-5, with a weak D call TRBD1 (5 bases). CDR3 length: 14 residues. From germline, CDR1 is GTSNPN and CDR2 SVGIG (reference sequence). V lost 4 bases, J lost 6 bases, and 16 bases lay in between. CDR3 residues: CAWTPQGDGQPQHF. In nucleotides, the CDR3 is TGTGCCTGGACTCCCCAGGGAGACGGTCAGCCCCAGCATTTT.

The V and J genes are TRBV27 and TRBJ2-1; D remains unclear. Trimming left V 5 bases short and J 5 bases short, with 10 bases between. This CDR3 is 13 amino acids long. In germline, CDR1 is MNHEY, CDR2 SMNVEV (reference sequence). The CDR3 loop reads CASSLRPNNEQFF. DNA of the CDR3: TGTGCCAGCAGTCTCCGCCCGAACAATGAGCAGTTCTTC.

The chain's CDR3 is CASSVDGGPYNEQFF. The DNA for the CDR3 is TGTGCCAGCAGCGTAGATGGCGGCCCCTACAATGAGCAGTTCTTC. The chain joins TRBV9 to TRBJ2-1, with unresolved D. The CDR3 is 15 amino acids. The germline gives CDR1 SGDLS, CDR2 YYNGEE. V lost 0 bases and J 2 bases, leaving 9 bases between the germline ends.

The sample holds one count of this clone. This sample also contains other DNA sequences that code for the same CDR3. This chain joins TRBV29-1 and TRBJ2-7; perhaps TRBD2 as D (7 bases). Per germline, CDR1 SQVTM and CDR2 ANQGSEA. This CDR3 contains 13 residues. Trimming pared 7 bases from V and 1 base from J, leaving 14 bases between. The CDR3 region is CSALGGGSYEQYF. CDR3 in DNA: TGCAGCGCATTAGGGGGGGGGTCCTACGAGCAGTACTTC.